The 15 T cell receptor beta chains below were found in one sample sequenced in a study of blood T cell repertoires in COVID-19. The table came from immunoSEQ multiplex PCR; TCRdb's copy has only in-frame clones and leaves some out. This table holds 200,000 to 250,000 clones, 82% found once. Sample: peripheral blood. The receptors were sampled from a woman aged 80 or over with COVID-19, enrolled during active disease.

The chain is built from TRBV7-2 and TRBJ2-1; 12 nucleotides match TRBD1. The CDR3 extends over 15 amino acids. The germline V gene has CDR1 SGHTA and CDR2 FQGNSA. V lost 3 bases and J lost 6; bases outside the gene matches: 3. DNA of the CDR3: TGTGCCAGCAGCTTGGGACAGGGGGCCACCAATGAGCAGTTCTTC. Its protein product is CASSLGQGATNEQFF.

The chain employs TRBV6-5 and TRBJ2-1; 8 bases are shared with TRBD1. V lost 7 bases, J lost 0 bases, and 5 bases stayed unmatched. There are 15 residues in the CDR3. Looked up from germline, CDR1 is MNHEY and CDR2 is SVGAGI. This chain's CDR3 is CASTSGQASYNEQFF. CDR3 nucleotides: TGTGCCAGCACTTCGGGACAGGCCTCCTACAATGAGCAGTTCTTC.

On this clone: A junction boundary mismatches the germline segment, possibly from a read error. The rearrangement uses TRBV6-2 or TRBV6-3 and TRBJ2-4, with D possibly matching TRBD2 (5 bases). The CDR3 consists of 14 residues. Germline V gives CDR1 MNHEY, CDR2 SVGEGT. The CDR3 region is CASSYSIFEGRIDF. CDR3 bases: TGTGCCAGCAGTTACTCGATTTTTGAGGGCAGGATCGACTTC.

This clone has only a few counts. The chain couples TRBV6-2 or TRBV6-3 to TRBJ1-2; D is ambiguous. Looked up from germline, CDR1 is MNHEY and CDR2 is SVGEGT. V lost 5 bases to trimming and J lost 5 bases, with 12 bases between them. The CDR3 totals 13 residues. The CDR3 DNA reads as TGTGCCAGCAGTCTTACAGAATCATATGGCTACACCTTC. This codes for CASSLTESYGYTF.

The V call is TRBV28, the J call TRBJ1-1, with D maybe TRBD1 (5 bases). V lost 6 bases and J lost 3, with 5 bases in between. Looked up from germline, CDR1 is MDHEN and CDR2 is SYDVKM. The CDR3 runs 11 residues. The CDR3 spells CASRGHTEAFF. In DNA form, the CDR3 reads TGTGCCAGCAGGGGGCACACTGAAGCTTTCTTT.

The chain couples TRBV10-2 to TRBJ1-1, with no clear D. V lost 6 bases, J lost 1 base, and 12 bases lay in between. The CDR3 consists of 14 residues. Germline V gene data show CDR1 as WSHSY and CDR2 as SAAADI. In DNA form, the CDR3 reads TGCGCCAGCAGGGACTGGGTGGGGAACACTGAAGCTTTCTTT. This gives the protein CASRDWVGNTEAFF.

The chain recombines TRBV5-4 with TRBJ1-2; unclear D gene. Trimming left V 0 bases short and J 3 bases short, with 12 bases between. The CDR3 totals 15 residues. Looked up from germline, CDR1 is SGHNT and CDR2 is YYREEE (reference sequence). The CDR3 spells CASSLGSRGYYGYTF. The CDR3 DNA is TGTGCCAGCAGCTTGGGCAGCCGAGGCTACTATGGCTACACCTTC.

This clone was recorded a few times. The rearrangement links TRBV6-4 to TRBJ1-2; the match to TRBD1 covers 9 bases. This CDR3 is 14 amino acids long. CDR1 and CDR2 from the germline V gene are MRHNA and SNTAGT. V lost 2 bases, J lost 8 bases, and 6 bases stayed unmatched. The CDR3 DNA sequence: TGTGCCAGCAGTGACCGGACAGGGGCCCGGGGCTACACCTTC. It translates to CASSDRTGARGYTF.

This clone has just a few counts. The V gene is TRBV29-1, the J gene TRBJ2-7; 7 nucleotides align to TRBD1. With 5 bases clipped from V and 4 bases from J, the junction kept 14 bases outside the gene matches. The CDR3 spans 15 residues. Germline loops: CDR1 SQVTM, CDR2 ANQGSEA. CDR3 nucleotides: TGCAGCGTTTTATCCGGGACAGAAATTCCTTACGAGCAGTACTTC. It yields the protein CSVLSGTEIPYEQYF.

V gene TRBV4-2 combines with J gene TRBJ1-2; the D gene is possibly TRBD1 (5 bases). From germline, CDR1 is LGHNA and CDR2 YNFKEQ. The CDR3 sequence is 14 residues long. V lost 1 base, J lost 4 bases, and 10 bases lay in between. CDR3 amino acids: CASSQVSGFYGYTF. The DNA for the CDR3 is TGTGCCAGCAGCCAAGTTTCAGGGTTCTATGGCTACACCTTC.

The chain is built from TRBV6-6 and TRBJ1-1, with D uncertain. Germline CDR1 and CDR2: MNHNY and SVGAGI (reference sequence). The CDR3 length is 11 residues. Trimming took 7 bases from V and 1 from J, leaving 4 bases between them. The CDR3 is CASTGNTEAFF. The CDR3 bases are TGTGCCAGCACCGGGAACACTGAAGCTTTCTTT.

This clone has only a few counts. V is TRBV5-4 and J is TRBJ1-1, with D hard to call. Trimming pared 1 base from V and 2 bases from J, leaving 12 bases between. The CDR3 length is 15 residues. Germline V gene data show CDR1 as SGHNT and CDR2 as YYREEE (reference sequence). The CDR3 spells CASSLLGLDNTEAFF. CDR3 DNA: TGTGCCAGCAGCTTGTTGGGCCTCGATAACACTGAAGCTTTCTTT.

This clone has just one count. The genes are TRBV7-2 and TRBJ2-5, with 8 bases fitting TRBD2. V trimming: 0 bases; J trimming: 4 bases; junction bases outside the gene matches: 10. This CDR3 contains 17 residues. Germline CDR1 is SGHTA and CDR2 is FQGNSA. For the CDR3, the DNA is TGTGCCAGCAGCTTAGCCCCGGGGCTAGCGGGCGGAGAGACCCAGTACTTC. The encoded protein is CASSLAPGLAGGETQYF.

As regards this clone: At one end the junction does not follow the germline gene, possibly because of a read error. Other DNA sequences in this specimen translate into the identical CDR3. This rearrangement joins TRBV18 to TRBJ1-2; TRBD1 aligns across 11 bases. Germline-derived CDR1 and CDR2 are KGHSH and LQKENI. This CDR3 comprises 14 residues. As DNA, the CDR3 is TGTGCCAGCTCACAGGGACAGGGGGACTACGGCTACACCTTC. Its protein product is CASSQGQGDYGYTF.

The gene calls are TRBV6-2 or TRBV6-3 and TRBJ1-4; 8 positions agree with TRBD1. The CDR3 sequence is 19 residues long. Germline V gives CDR1 MNHEY, CDR2 SVGEGT. V was pared by 4 bases and J by 10 bases, with 23 bases of the junction left unmatched. CDR3 sequence: CASSSLLGRQGPHGGKLFF. The CDR3 region has the DNA TGTGCCAGCAGTTCCCTACTTGGACGACAGGGGCCGCATGGGGGAAAACTGTTTTTT.